This is a list of T cell receptor beta chains from one sample in a study of blood T cell repertoires in COVID-19. Using immunoSEQ multiplex PCR, the repertoire was profiled, and TCRdb retains in-frame clones only, with some absent. The sample shows about 140,000 clones, around 81% of them seen only once. Sequencing input: peripheral blood. The receptors shown here come from a woman aged 60 to 75 with acute or convalescent COVID-19. CDR3s leave out the opening cysteine and the closing phenylalanine or tryptophan.

cdr3_length: 15; v_call: TRBV30; cdr3_aa: AWSVGRTVLTDQPQH
cdr3_length: 12; v_call: TRBV6-5; cdr3_aa: ASSTTGGNQPQH
cdr3_length: 11; v_call: TRBV19; cdr3_aa: ASSIVYGETQY
cdr3_length: 14; v_call: TRBV30; cdr3_aa: AWSVPGQGGNQPQH
cdr3_length: 16; v_call: TRBV10-3; cdr3_aa: ALLGWTSGSAGANVLT
cdr3_length: 12; v_call: TRBV20-1; cdr3_aa: SASLTGLPGEQY
cdr3_length: 16; v_call: TRBV9; cdr3_aa: ASSRTLRQGSGNTEAF
cdr3_length: 15; v_call: TRBV15; cdr3_aa: ATSRHKQPATNEKLF
cdr3_length: 14; v_call: TRBV4-1; cdr3_aa: ASSQVYPAGGNIQY
cdr3_length: 13; v_call: TRBV28; cdr3_aa: ASRESGTAGNTIY
cdr3_length: 12; v_call: TRBV2; cdr3_aa: ASKGTGGSGEQF
cdr3_length: 12; v_call: TRBV6-5; cdr3_aa: ASRDRGSYNEQF
cdr3_length: 18; v_call: TRBV28; cdr3_aa: ASSYTSGTSGISSTDTQY
cdr3_length: 12; v_call: TRBV7-9; cdr3_aa: ASSSPLSSGELF
cdr3_length: 14; v_call: TRBV7-9; cdr3_aa: ASSQTSGRGGYEQY
cdr3_length: 12; v_call: TRBV29-1; cdr3_aa: SARGPEYQETQY
cdr3_length: 15; v_call: TRBV10-1; cdr3_aa: ASSEDRLAGGAHEQF
cdr3_length: 12; v_call: TRBV25-1; cdr3_aa: ASRQSGIGFEQF
cdr3_length: 11; v_call: TRBV10-3; cdr3_aa: AISLRGAYEQY
cdr3_length: 14; v_call: TRBV9; cdr3_aa: ASSHPIADETNEQF
cdr3_length: 13; v_call: TRBV4-2; cdr3_aa: ASSQLDSSNEKLF
cdr3_length: 11; v_call: TRBV11-3; cdr3_aa: ASSLVTRGEQY
cdr3_length: 13; v_call: TRBV27; cdr3_aa: ASSLSREGRETQY
cdr3_length: 14; v_call: TRBV7-8; cdr3_aa: ASSLLGGARTDTQY
cdr3_length: 13; v_call: TRBV19; cdr3_aa: ASRKLAGVADTQY
cdr3_length: 20; v_call: TRBV21-1; cdr3_aa: ASSNVGWPAVAGGEKPYGYT
cdr3_length: 12; v_call: TRBV7-9; cdr3_aa: ASSFPGQDLEQF
cdr3_length: 13; v_call: TRBV7-9; cdr3_aa: ASSPGGGRAYEQY
cdr3_length: 13; v_call: TRBV3-1/TRBV3-2; cdr3_aa: ASSQVRGATGELF
cdr3_length: 14; v_call: TRBV18; cdr3_aa: ASSPDPGGRNQPQH
cdr3_length: 13; v_call: TRBV19; cdr3_aa: ASRFSGRGGDEQF
cdr3_length: 16; v_call: TRBV5-1; cdr3_aa: ASSLAAGPNSGANVLT
cdr3_length: 7; v_call: TRBV20-1; cdr3_aa: SVDSRQY
cdr3_length: 13; v_call: TRBV19; cdr3_aa: ASSQLAARTDTQY
cdr3_length: 13; v_call: TRBV13; cdr3_aa: ASSPRAGTFYEQY
cdr3_length: 12; v_call: TRBV5-1; cdr3_aa: ASSLGQGGQPQH
cdr3_length: 11; v_call: TRBV14; cdr3_aa: ASSRDWADTQY
cdr3_length: 12; v_call: TRBV20-1; cdr3_aa: SASEREYPDTQY
cdr3_length: 13; v_call: TRBV6-5; cdr3_aa: ASHQIGRFQETQY
cdr3_length: 14; v_call: TRBV7-2; cdr3_aa: ASSLKAGGLNNEQF
cdr3_length: 13; v_call: TRBV28; cdr3_aa: ASWNRAGGSYEQY
cdr3_length: 9; v_call: TRBV2; cdr3_aa: ARSVEETQY
cdr3_length: 13; v_call: TRBV4-1; cdr3_aa: ASSQGGVTNYGYT
cdr3_length: 12; v_call: TRBV11-3; cdr3_aa: ASSLDRSIHEQF
cdr3_length: 11; v_call: TRBV15; cdr3_aa: ATRPGTVRPQH
cdr3_length: 11; v_call: TRBV5-1; cdr3_aa: ASSPQVSDEQF
cdr3_length: 14; v_call: TRBV9; cdr3_aa: ASSVGTRDSGETQY
cdr3_length: 13; v_call: TRBV29-1; cdr3_aa: SVGSVYREDNEQF
cdr3_length: 14; v_call: TRBV19; cdr3_aa: ASSNFPGQGRNTIY
cdr3_length: 13; v_call: TRBV2; cdr3_aa: ASTKGTGWNNEQF
cdr3_length: 10; v_call: TRBV20-1; cdr3_aa: SASLGSDTQY
cdr3_length: 11; v_call: TRBV11-1; cdr3_aa: ASSPSGDQPQH
cdr3_length: 13; v_call: TRBV18; cdr3_aa: ASSSARGSGNTIY
cdr3_length: 12; v_call: TRBV9; cdr3_aa: ASSVGRGQNIQY
cdr3_length: 12; v_call: TRBV30; cdr3_aa: AWSTETKYNEQF